The entry below describes one T cell receptor beta chain. Then a second PCR, running about 6 to 12 cycles, was carried out with a sample-barcoded 5' primer and a J-beta primer mix. TCRdb independently ran MiXCR on the 5' RACE reads; one entry per CDR3 protein. Here the sample spans 450,000 to 700,000 distinct CDR3 sequences, about 26% being singletons. The data originate from a study of blood T cells in healthy people across ages. The CDR3 spans 13 residues. CDR1 is DFQATT, CDR2 SNEGSKA, per germline (reference sequence). V shed 2 bases and J shed 2 bases, with 9 bases lying between them. Every donor contributed about 10 milliliters of peripheral blood by blood draw. Isolation yielded PBMCs, at least 6.5 million per sample, in every case.

This receptor was obtained from a woman in her sixties or seventies in good health. Sequenced: blood. V gene TRBV20-1 combines with J gene TRBJ1-1, with D perhaps TRBD1 (5 bases). The CDR3 DNA follows: TGCAGTGCTAGATCTCAGGGAAACACTGAAGCTTTCTTT. This sequence encodes CSARSQGNTEAFF.